These T cell receptor beta chains were read from a single sample in a study. TCRdb used MiXCR to reprocess the RT-PCR reads, holding one entry per CDR3 protein. The table shows 550,000 to 750,000 distinct CDR3 sequences, with 12% to 15% occurring only once. Sequencing was done on a sample of memory CD4+ T cells from blood. These receptors were collected from a female donor in good health, serving as a healthy control. Both conserved end residues are part of each CDR3. The D gene is left open where the match is weak. Expanded clones get a size class; other rows say once, few or many, or leave the size out.

TRBD1,TRBV20-1,TRBJ1-2,few,TGCAGTGCTTTGCCGTGGGACAGGGACTATGGCTACACCTTC,CSALPWDRDYGYTF
-,TRBV7-3,TRBJ1-6,-,TGTGCCAGCAGCTTAGTCGGTGGTTCACCCCTCCACTTT,CASSLVGGSPLHF
TRBD2,TRBV28,TRBJ2-3,few,TGTGCCAGTTCTTTACGCGGGAGGGCCCCCTATTTT,CASSLRGRAPYF
TRBD1,TRBV20-1,TRBJ1-2,many,TGCAGTGCTAGGGACGGGACAGCTAACTATGGCTACACCTTC,CSARDGTANYGYTF
-,TRBV20-1,TRBJ1-1,few,TGCAGTGTTTACTCCGCAGAGAACACTGAAGCTTTCTTT,CSVYSAENTEAFF
-,TRBV2,TRBJ1-1,few,TGTGCCAGCAAGCAAGACACGAACACTGAAGCTTTCTTT,CASKQDTNTEAFF
-,TRBV7-2,TRBJ2-3,many,TGTGCCAGCAGCTTTACGGGAGACTACACAGATACGCAGTATTTT,CASSFTGDYTDTQYF
TRBD2,TRBV20-1,TRBJ2-1,-,TGCAGTGCTCAAATGACTAGCGGGAAAACCAGCTCCTACAATGAGCAGTTCTTC,CSAQMTSGKTSSYNEQFF
-,TRBV9,TRBJ2-7,many,TGTGCCAGCAGCGTAGGGGGAGTAGCTGGCCACGAGCAGTACTTC,CASSVGGVAGHEQYF
-,TRBV20-1,TRBJ1-4,many,TGCAGTGCTCCGGACCGCCTAAATGAAAAACTGTTTTTT,CSAPDRLNEKLFF
-,TRBV3-1,TRBJ1-3,few,TGTGCCAGCAGCAGGACAGAATCTGGAAACACCATATATTTT,CASSRTESGNTIYF
TRBD2,TRBV20-1,TRBJ2-7,few,TGCAGTGCTAGAGGAGGGAGGGCTACCTACGAGCAGTACTTC,CSARGGRATYEQYF
TRBD2,TRBV13,TRBJ2-3,once,TGTGCCAGCAGCTTAGAGGGACTAGCGGGGTTAAGCACAGATACGCAGTATTTT,CASSLEGLAGLSTDTQYF
-,TRBV6-5,TRBJ2-6,-,TGTCCCAGCAGTTACTCAGGAAGGGGGACTCGGGCCAACGTCCTGACTTTT,CPSSYSGRGTRANVLTF
-,TRBV20-1,TRBJ1-4,-,TGCAGTGCTAGGAGCGTTTCGAATGAAAAACTGTTTTTT,CSARSVSNEKLFF
-,TRBV20-1,TRBJ1-3,few,TGCAGTGCTAGAGACAGTCTGGAAAACACCATATATTTT,CSARDSLENTIYF
TRBD2,TRBV20-1,TRBJ2-3,-,TGCAGTGCTAGAGATCCAGAGCGGGAGGGAGATACGCAGTATTTT,CSARDPEREGDTQYF
TRBD2,TRBV12-3/TRBV12-4,TRBJ2-3,many,TGTGCCAGCAGTTTAGTAGCGGGGAGCGGCACAGATACGCAGTATTTT,CASSLVAGSGTDTQYF
-,TRBV6-2/TRBV6-3,TRBJ1-1,few,TGTGCCAGCAGATACGGAGGTGTGTGGACTGAAGCTTTCTTT,CASRYGGVWTEAFF
TRBD2,TRBV7-2,TRBJ2-5,-,TGTGCCAGCAGCTTAAGACTAGCGGAAGAGACCCAGTACTTC,CASSLRLAEETQYF
TRBD1,TRBV12-3/TRBV12-4,TRBJ2-7,many,TGTGCCAGCAGTTTGACTGGACAGGCCTACGAGCAGTACTTC,CASSLTGQAYEQYF
-,TRBV28,TRBJ1-6,-,TGTGCCAGCAGAACCTCAGGGAATAATTCACCCCTCCACTTT,CASRTSGNNSPLHF
-,TRBV5-1,TRBJ2-5,-,TGCGCCAGCAGCCCCGGGACTCAGGGGGAGACCCAGTACTTC,CASSPGTQGETQYF
-,TRBV27,TRBJ1-3,-,TGTGCCAGCAGTAAAAAACAGAGCTCTGGAAACACCATATATTTT,CASSKKQSSGNTIYF
-,TRBV25-1,TRBJ2-5,few,TGTGCCAGCAAAAAAAATACAGGGCAAGAGACCCAGTACTTC,CASKKNTGQETQYF
-,TRBV5-4,TRBJ2-1,few,TGTGCCAGCAGCGCGACCTACAATGAGCAGTTCTTC,CASSATYNEQFF
-,TRBV7-9,TRBJ2-2,few,TGTGCCAGCAGCCAGTGGAACAGAAACACCGGGGAGCTGTTTTTT,CASSQWNRNTGELFF
-,TRBV7-8,TRBJ2-5,-,TGTGCCAGCAGCTCTATTTCGACAGGCCAAGAGACCCAGTACTTC,CASSSISTGQETQYF
TRBD2,TRBV19,TRBJ2-5,-,TGTGCCAGTAGTACCTCTAGCGGGATCCAAGAGACCCAGTACTTC,CASSTSSGIQETQYF
TRBD2,TRBV6-5,TRBJ2-1,many,TGTGCCAGCAGCCAGAGACTAGCGGGAGCCCACATTAATGAGCAGTTCTTC,CASSQRLAGAHINEQFF
TRBD2,TRBV12-3/TRBV12-4,TRBJ2-7,-,TGTGCCAGCAGCCCCGGGCCGGGACTAGCGGCTCTGAGACCCGAGCAGTACTTC,CASSPGPGLAALRPEQYF
-,TRBV28,TRBJ2-6,-,TGTGCCAGCAGTTTGGGGCCGGACGACTCTGGGGCCAACGTCCTGACTTTC,CASSLGPDDSGANVLTF
-,TRBV12-3/TRBV12-4,TRBJ1-2,few,TGTGCCAGCAGCCCCCCATGGAGCTATGGCTACACCTTC,CASSPPWSYGYTF
TRBD2,TRBV9,TRBJ2-1,-,TGTGCCAGCAGCGTACAAGCGGGAAACAATGAGCAGTTCTTC,CASSVQAGNNEQFF
TRBD2,TRBV5-1,TRBJ2-1,-,TGCGCCAGCAGCTTGGCCGGTAGCGGGACCCCCAGCTCCTACAATGAGCAGTTCTTC,CASSLAGSGTPSSYNEQFF
-,TRBV7-3,TRBJ1-1,many,TGTGCCAGCAGCACCCCGGGGTTAGCTTTCTTT,CASSTPGLAFF
TRBD1,TRBV2,TRBJ1-4,-,TGTGCCAGCAGATCCGGGACAGGGTTAGAAAAACTGTTTTTT,CASRSGTGLEKLFF
-,TRBV5-1,TRBJ2-3,-,TGCGCCAGCAGCGGACCGGGACTTCGCACAGATACGCAGTATTTT,CASSGPGLRTDTQYF
TRBD1,TRBV7-9,TRBJ2-7,few,TGTGCCAGCAGCTTGACAGGGGATTCCGAGCAGTACTTC,CASSLTGDSEQYF
-,TRBV12-3/TRBV12-4,TRBJ1-1,-,TGTGCCAGCAGTTTTTTGGCGGCAGGCGGTGAAGCTTTCTTT,CASSFLAAGGEAFF
TRBD1,TRBV7-2,TRBJ1-4,-,TGTGCCAGCAGCACACAGGGGGGAAGTGAAAAACTGTTTTTT,CASSTQGGSEKLFF
TRBD2,TRBV7-2,TRBJ2-5,few,TGTGCCAGCAGCTTTAGCTTGGGGGCTCAAGGCGGGAGGGCCGGTCGAGAGACCCAGTACTTC,CASSFSLGAQGGRAGRETQYF
-,TRBV20-1,TRBJ2-3,many,TGCAGTGCTAGGAACCCAAGTGCAGTGACAGATACGCAGTATTTT,CSARNPSAVTDTQYF
TRBD2,TRBV5-1,TRBJ2-3,-,TGCGCCAGCAGCTTGGCCCTGACTAGCGGGAGCACAGATACGCAGTATTTT,CASSLALTSGSTDTQYF
TRBD2,TRBV23-1,TRBJ2-2,-,TGCGCCAGCAGCCATCCCGGGGGAGCGGGGCAAGCGAACACCGGGGAGCTGTTTTTT,CASSHPGGAGQANTGELFF
TRBD1,TRBV5-6,TRBJ2-7,-,TGTGCCAGCAGCTTGGGACAGGGGGTGAAGTACTTC,CASSLGQGVKYF
TRBD1,TRBV7-8,TRBJ1-1,many,TGTGCCAGCAGCCCTACTTATCGGACAGGGGGCGGGGGTGACACTGAAGCTTTCTTT,CASSPTYRTGGGGDTEAFF
-,TRBV20-1,TRBJ1-1,few,TGCAGTGCTAGGGGCGATCCGCTTGAAGCTTTCTTT,CSARGDPLEAFF
-,TRBV20-1,TRBJ1-5,few,TGCAGTGCTAGACGACAGGAGTATCAGCCCCAGCATTTT,CSARRQEYQPQHF
-,TRBV20-1,TRBJ1-6,many,TGCAGTGCTAGGGGAGACAGGAACAGTGATTCACCCCTCCACTTT,CSARGDRNSDSPLHF